The rows below give T cell receptor beta chains drawn from one sample of a study of shared clonotypes between healthy human individuals. Only in-frame clones appear in the TCRdb table, and some are missing; sequencing was by immunoSEQ multiplex PCR. The sample carries around 2.5 million clones, 90% to 95% recorded once. The sample comprised naive CD4+ T cells from PBMCs. Receptor source: a young man in good health. Some clones in this sample may be carry-over from other donors' samples. Both conserved end residues are part of each CDR3. The D gene is left open where the match is weak. Only part of the rows carry a size: once, few, many, or a class if the clone is expanded.

v_gene	abundance	j_gene	len	d_gene	CDR3aa	CDR3nt
TRBV19	once	TRBJ1-1	13	NA	CASIGRAGTEAFF	TGTGCCAGTATAGGCAGGGCGGGCACTGAAGCTTTCTTT
TRBV2	NA	TRBJ1-2	15	TRBD1	CASSPTGGAGYGYTF	TGTGCCAGCAGTCCGACAGGGGGCGCAGGCTATGGCTACACCTTC
TRBV7-2	NA	TRBJ1-2	14	NA	CASSLLGGDYGYTF	TGTGCCAGCAGCCTCCTCGGAGGGGACTATGGCTACACCTTC
TRBV5-4	NA	TRBJ2-3	16	TRBD2	CASSPGLAGAQDTQYF	TGTGCCAGCAGCCCGGGACTAGCGGGAGCACAAGATACGCAGTATTTT
TRBV5-1	NA	TRBJ1-1	14	TRBD1	CASSLDRGGTEAFF	TGCGCCAGCAGCCTGGACAGGGGGGGCACTGAAGCTTTCTTT
TRBV29-1	NA	TRBJ2-5	13	NA	CSGARGAVETQYF	TGCAGCGGTGCAAGGGGGGCTGTGGAGACCCAGTACTTC
TRBV25-1	NA	TRBJ2-7	15	TRBD2	CASSDEGRGSYEQYF	TGTGCCAGCAGCGACGAGGGGAGGGGCTCCTACGAGCAGTACTTC
TRBV5-1	once	TRBJ2-3	15	NA	CASRRDGGTTDTQYF	TGCGCCAGCAGGCGAGACGGCGGAACCACAGATACGCAGTATTTT
TRBV5-6	NA	TRBJ1-2	15	TRBD1	CASSPGQAGGYGYTF	TGTGCCAGCAGCCCCGGACAGGCTGGGGGCTATGGCTACACCTTC
TRBV5-6	NA	TRBJ2-1	19	NA	CASSPLTTASEATYNEQFF	TGTGCCAGCAGCCCCCTGACGACAGCCTCGGAAGCAACCTACAATGAGCAGTTCTTC
TRBV18	once	TRBJ2-3	14	TRBD1	CASSSDRGADTQYF	TGTGCCAGCTCATCGGACAGGGGAGCAGATACGCAGTATTTT
TRBV15	NA	TRBJ1-4	13	NA	CATSRDRNEKLFF	TGTGCCACCAGCAGAGATCGGAATGAAAAACTGTTTTTT
TRBV5-1	NA	TRBJ2-2	15	TRBD2	CASRELAGGSGELFF	TGCGCCAGCCGAGAACTAGCGGGAGGAAGCGGGGAGCTGTTTTTT
TRBV7-9	few	TRBJ1-2	15	TRBD1	CASSLSTGGTYGYTF	TGTGCCAGCAGCTTAAGCACAGGGGGCACCTATGGCTACACCTTC
TRBV7-3	NA	TRBJ1-1	12	NA	CASSLLSTEAFF	TGTGCCAGCAGCTTATTGAGCACTGAAGCTTTCTTT
TRBV5-4	NA	TRBJ2-1	14	TRBD2	CASSSSAGYNEQFF	TGTGCCAGCAGCTCCTCAGCGGGGTACAATGAGCAGTTCTTC
TRBV30	NA	TRBJ1-6	15	NA	CAWDTLWGKGSPLHF	TGTGCCTGGGATACACTGTGGGGGAAGGGTTCACCCCTCCACTTT
TRBV5-1	NA	TRBJ2-7	15	TRBD2	CASSLLAGANYEQYF	TGCGCCAGCAGCTTGTTAGCGGGAGCCAACTACGAGCAGTACTTC
TRBV28	NA	TRBJ2-7	14	TRBD1	CASSWGQGRYEQYF	TGTGCCAGCAGTTGGGGACAGGGGAGGTACGAGCAGTACTTC
TRBV7-2	NA	TRBJ1-1	16	NA	CASSLVLVVQGRGAFF	TGTGCCAGCAGCTTAGTCTTAGTCGTACAGGGACGCGGAGCTTTCTTT
TRBV19	NA	TRBJ1-1	14	TRBD1	CASSMGQLNTEAFF	TGTGCCAGTAGTATGGGACAGTTGAACACTGAAGCTTTCTTT
TRBV6-6	NA	TRBJ2-3	13	NA	CASSIQATDTQYF	TGTGCCAGCAGTATCCAGGCCACAGATACGCAGTATTTT